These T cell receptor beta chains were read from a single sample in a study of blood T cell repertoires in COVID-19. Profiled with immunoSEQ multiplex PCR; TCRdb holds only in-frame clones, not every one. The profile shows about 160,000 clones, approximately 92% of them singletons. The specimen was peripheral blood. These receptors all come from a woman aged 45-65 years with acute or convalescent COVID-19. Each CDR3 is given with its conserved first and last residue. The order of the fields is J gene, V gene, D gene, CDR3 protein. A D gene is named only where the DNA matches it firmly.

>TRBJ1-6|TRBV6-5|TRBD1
CASSYSVGQGHSPLHF
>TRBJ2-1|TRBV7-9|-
CASSSLAYNEQFF
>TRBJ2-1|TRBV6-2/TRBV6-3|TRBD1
CASSSLGTGKHNEQFF
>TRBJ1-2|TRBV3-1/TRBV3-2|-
CASSPLESYGYTF
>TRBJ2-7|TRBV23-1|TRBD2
CASRRSGLAGVGPYEQYF
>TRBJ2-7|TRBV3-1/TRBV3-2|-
CASSRGGTTRGNEQYF
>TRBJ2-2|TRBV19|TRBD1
CASSRDREGSSGELFF
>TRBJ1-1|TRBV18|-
CASSIAGLNTEAFF
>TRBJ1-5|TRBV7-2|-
CASSSIPGQPQHF
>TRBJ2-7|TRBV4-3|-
CASSQDRGLGSYEQYF
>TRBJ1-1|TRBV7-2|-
CASSPLTATEAFF
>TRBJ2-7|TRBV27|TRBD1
CASSLSGTGLTDEQYF
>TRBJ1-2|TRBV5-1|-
CASSLTRHGYTF
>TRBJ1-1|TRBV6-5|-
CAITRFPFMNTEAFF
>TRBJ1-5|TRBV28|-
CASSLIMGASSNQPQHF
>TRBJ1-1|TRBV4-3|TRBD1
CASSQSTGGTEAFF
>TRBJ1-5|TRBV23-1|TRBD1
CASSQGLTGGSQPQHF
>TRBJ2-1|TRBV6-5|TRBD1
CASSYRRTGIGNEQFF
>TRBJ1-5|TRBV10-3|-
CAISEARGREQPQHF
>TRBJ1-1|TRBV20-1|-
CSAPGLGEAFF
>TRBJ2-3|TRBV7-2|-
CASSLWGEDTQYF
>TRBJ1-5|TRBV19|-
CASTQGTGGSNQPQHF
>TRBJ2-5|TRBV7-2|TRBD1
CASSMGQGQETQYF
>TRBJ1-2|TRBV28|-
CASSFRTLANYGYTF
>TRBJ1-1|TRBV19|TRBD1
CASSRAGGVKRVNTEAFF
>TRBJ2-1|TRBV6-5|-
CATSGTKDGQFF
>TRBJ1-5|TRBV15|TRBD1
CATSRGTVNQPQHF
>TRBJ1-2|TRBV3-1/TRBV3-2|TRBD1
CASGRGLGYTF
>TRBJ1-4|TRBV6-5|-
CASSSNEKLFF
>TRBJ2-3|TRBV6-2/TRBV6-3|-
CASSFPVHLSVDTQYF
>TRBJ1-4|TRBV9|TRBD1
CASSFGTGDNEKLFF
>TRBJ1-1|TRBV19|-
CASSQGKRGYEAFF
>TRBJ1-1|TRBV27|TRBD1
CASRGIYRGRSTEAFF
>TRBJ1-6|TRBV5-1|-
CASSQDSLRSYNSPLHF
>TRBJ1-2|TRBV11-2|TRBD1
CASSFGQGGNYGYTF
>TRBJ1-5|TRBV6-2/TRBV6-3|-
CASSPGGDLNQPQHF
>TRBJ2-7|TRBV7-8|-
CASSASTGRNEQYF
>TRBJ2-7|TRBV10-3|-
CAISAMDINSYEQYF
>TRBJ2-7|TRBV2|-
CASSETRPRGYEQYF
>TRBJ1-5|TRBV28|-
CASLSGLVGNQPQHF
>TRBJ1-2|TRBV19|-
CASTVGRGGGRYGYTF
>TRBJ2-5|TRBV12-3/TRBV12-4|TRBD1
CASKLTGVETQYF
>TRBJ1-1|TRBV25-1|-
CASSELGQDEAFF
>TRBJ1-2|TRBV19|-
CASSIQVSNYGYTF
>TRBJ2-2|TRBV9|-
CASSVGGRRGTGELFF
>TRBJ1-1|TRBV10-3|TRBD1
CAIRGSGTGRTEAFF
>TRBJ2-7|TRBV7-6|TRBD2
CASSLGGGKNEQYF
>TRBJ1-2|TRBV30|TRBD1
CAWSTLQGAYGYTF
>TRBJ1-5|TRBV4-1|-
CASSHLPRQPQHF
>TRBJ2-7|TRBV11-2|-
CASSLAQGREQYF
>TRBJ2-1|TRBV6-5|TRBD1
CASSPGTGGNNEQFF
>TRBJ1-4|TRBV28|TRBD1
CASSDSGQGGEKLFF
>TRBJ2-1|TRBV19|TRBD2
CASSVGLEYNEQFF
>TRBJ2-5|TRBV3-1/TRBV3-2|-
CASRADLETQYF
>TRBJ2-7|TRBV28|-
CASSFGWLASNSYEQYF